What follows is one T cell receptor beta chain and its context. This clone's antigen is unknown. Base qualities are missing; no much larger clone stands one base away. The treatment or condition label, as the study defines it: oral pan-JAK inhibitor, 5-10 mg twice daily. Lesional scalp punch biopsies and peripheral blood were obtained from alopecia areata patients. PBMCs were isolated by density centrifugation and stained for CD3, CD4 and CD8, and CD4+ and CD8+ T cells were sorted on a FACSAria. This sample was taken from a study of CD8+ T cells in alopecia areata (dated by TCRdb to 2016 to 2019). About the investigation overall: Treated patients were enrolled in an open-label pilot trial of oral tofacitinib, 5 to 10 mg twice daily, for moderate-to-severe alopecia areata. Biopsies were taken from tofacitinib-treated patients at baseline and again at 4 and 24 weeks into treatment, and several of those patients also had a later scalp biopsy. Scalp clonality was compared among normal scalp (n=4), patchy alopecia areata scalp (n=8), and alopecia totalis/universalis scalp (n=8). immunoSEQ multiplex PCR using 35 Vbeta forward primers and 13 Jbeta reverse primers was used to amplify TCRbeta CDR3 regions. The RNA source kit depended on sample type: the PAXgene miRNA kit for fixed scalp, the miRNeasy kit for PBMCs, and the RNeasy kit for mouse skin. Scalp tissue and sorted CD4+ and CD8+ peripheral blood T cells from patchy and totalis/universalis alopecia areata patients and from healthy controls were covered by human TCRbeta sequencing. For the treated patients, the SALT score, which quantifies what percentage of scalp surface area is affected, served as the measure of disease severity. Patients received tofacitinib for 6 to 18 months and were then followed off drug for 6 months to check for delayed response and recurrence. In both human patients and the C3H/HeJ mouse model, the study applied high-throughput TCRbeta sequencing to look at T cell clonal expansion in alopecia areata. Overall study outcomes, separate from this receptor: Scalp clonality and the number of expanded CD8+ clones among the top 100 scalp clones were significantly decreased by tofacitinib. During tofacitinib treatment, many expanded lesional clones remained in scalp and blood, and this persistence may partly explain relapse after treatment is stopped. Unlike mouse skin, which is dominated by gammadelta T cells, normal human skin has resident alphabeta T cells that are also sequenced, and this complicates analysis of the scalp TCR repertoire. Because the treated cohort was small and had only one nonresponder, larger studies are needed to examine links between baseline CD8+ expansion and response. Shared TCR sequences between patients were less evident than in mice, which may be partly attributable to HLA diversity in the patient population. Compared with normal scalp, lesional scalp had higher clonality and more expanded CD8+ clones, particularly in alopecia totalis/universalis, a pattern that suggests antigenic drive.

From a lookup of the germline V gene, CDR1 and CDR2 are MNHEY and SVGAGI. Reading from cysteine to phenylalanine, the CDR3 counts 15 amino acids. Just CDR3 DNA is preserved here, 45 bases in frame from base 1. At the junction V is shortened by 6 bases and J by 6 bases, with 15 bases in between. The library was built by means of the immunoSEQ multiplex PCR assay. RNA was extracted from all samples and reverse transcribed into cDNA as template for TCR sequencing. First-strand cDNA was synthesized with SuperScript III using a 2:1 mix of oligo-dT and random hexamers. A synthetic immune receptor repertoire was used to gauge amplification bias, and whatever bias remained was removed computationally. The study's processing was this. Raw reads were preprocessed to remove errors, and CDR3 was defined according to IMGT conventions as the region from the conserved cysteine to phenylalanine. Clonality was computed as 1 minus the Shannon entropy, with the entropy normalized by log2 of the number of productive unique TCRs. CD4 or CD8 identity of scalp clones was inferred by cross-referencing scalp TCRbeta sequences with sorted blood CD4 and CD8 repertoires. The table was pulled from immuneACCESS by TCRdb, which kept in-frame rearrangements only. Such tables lose some clones; where checked, under half of the loss comes from unresolved V genes, and the rest has no known cause. From that table come the V and J calls and clone size; the DNA was used to work out D and trimming. In this sample the table shows approximately 180,000 clones, about 54% of which occur a single time. In total, the top ten clones hold around 16% of the sample.

This chain is built from TRBV6-5 and TRBJ1-6, and possibly TRBD1, on 5 matching bases. The TCR sequence derives from a human donor with alopecia areata. Sequenced here: CD4+ T cells sorted from blood, sampled between weeks 55 and 65, from a patient treated with tofacitinib. The DNA sequence is as follows: TGTGCCAGCAGCCGCAAGGGACGGCCTAATTCACCCCTCCACTTT. Translation gives CASSRKGRPNSPLHF.